This T cell receptor (beta chain) was recorded in a study of blood T cell repertoires in COVID-19. Turning to the study itself: Samples of COVID-19 (acute and convalescent) were obtained from the United States, Italy and Spain. The analysed material was cDNA or gDNA that came from T cells, B-cell-depleted T cells, or PBMCs.

V lost 0 bases and J 6 bases, leaving 11 bases between the germline ends. Germline CDR1 is MGHDK and CDR2 is SYGVNS. This CDR3 spans 15 amino acids. Per the original methods: Nucleated cell number was recorded as an estimate derived from reference gene primer amplification. Clones were sequenced by immunoSEQ multiplex PCR, and TCRdb holds only the in-frame ones, with some missing. V, J and clone size reflect that table, while D and trimming were determined from the DNA. The sample holds roughly 91,000 clones, roughly 84% seen once. Sequenced input: peripheral blood. The sequence derives from an older man with acute or convalescent COVID-19. This chain joins TRBV25-1 and TRBJ1-4; unclear D gene. CDR3 region: CASSEYSGGDEKLFF. CDR3 DNA sequence: TGTGCCAGCAGTGAATACTCTGGCGGTGATGAAAAACTGTTTTTT.